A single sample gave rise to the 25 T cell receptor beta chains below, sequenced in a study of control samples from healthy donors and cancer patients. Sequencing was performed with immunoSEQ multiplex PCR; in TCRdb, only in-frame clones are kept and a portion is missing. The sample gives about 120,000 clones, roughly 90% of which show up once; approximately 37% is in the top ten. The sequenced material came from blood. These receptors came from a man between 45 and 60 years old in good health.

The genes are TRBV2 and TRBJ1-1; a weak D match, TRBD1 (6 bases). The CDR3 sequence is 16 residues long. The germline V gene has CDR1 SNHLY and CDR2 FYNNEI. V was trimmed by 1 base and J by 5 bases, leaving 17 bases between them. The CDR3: CASSEGIGGIVTEAFF. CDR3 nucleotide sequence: TGTGCCAGCAGTGAAGGGATAGGGGGAATAGTGACTGAAGCTTTCTTT.

CDR3 residues: CASSFSPGQGGPEAFF. The DNA for the CDR3 is TGTGCCAGCAGTTTTTCTCCGGGACAGGGGGGACCTGAAGCTTTCTTT. The chain joins TRBV7-9 to TRBJ1-1; 11 positions agree with TRBD1. This CDR3 has 16 amino acids. Germline V gene data show CDR1 as SEHNR and CDR2 as FQNEAQ (reference sequence). Trimming took 6 bases from V and 6 from J; bases not matched to a gene: 12.

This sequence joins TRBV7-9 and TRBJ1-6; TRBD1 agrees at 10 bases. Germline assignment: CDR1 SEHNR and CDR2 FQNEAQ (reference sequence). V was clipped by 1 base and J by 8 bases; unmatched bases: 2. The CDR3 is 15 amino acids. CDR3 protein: CASSLEGTGDSPLHF. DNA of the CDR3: TGTGCCAGCAGCTTAGAGGGGACAGGGGATTCACCCCTCCACTTT.

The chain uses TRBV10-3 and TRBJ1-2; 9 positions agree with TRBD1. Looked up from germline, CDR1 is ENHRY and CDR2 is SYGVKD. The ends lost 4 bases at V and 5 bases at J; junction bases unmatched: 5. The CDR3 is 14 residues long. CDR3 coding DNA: TGTGCCATCAGTGGAACAGGGGGCTTTTATGGCTACACCTTC. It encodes CAISGTGGFYGYTF.

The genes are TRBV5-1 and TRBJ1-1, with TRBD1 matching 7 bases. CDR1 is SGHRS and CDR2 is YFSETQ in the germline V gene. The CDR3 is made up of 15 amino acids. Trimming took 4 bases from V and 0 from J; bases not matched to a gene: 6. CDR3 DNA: TGCGCCAGCAGCCCGACAGGGATTATGAACACTGAAGCTTTCTTT. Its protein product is CASSPTGIMNTEAFF.

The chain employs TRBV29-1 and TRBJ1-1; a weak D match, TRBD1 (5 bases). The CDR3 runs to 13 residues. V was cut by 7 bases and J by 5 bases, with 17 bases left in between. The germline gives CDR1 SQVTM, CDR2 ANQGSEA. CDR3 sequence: CSGASGRRTEAFF. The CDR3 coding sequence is TGCAGCGGAGCCTCAGGGCGGAGGACTGAAGCTTTCTTT.

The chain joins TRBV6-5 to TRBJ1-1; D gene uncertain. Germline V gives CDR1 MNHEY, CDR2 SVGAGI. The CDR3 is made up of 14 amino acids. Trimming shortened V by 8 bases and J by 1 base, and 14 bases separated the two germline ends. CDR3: CASGSGRQNTEAFF. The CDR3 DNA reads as TGTGCCAGCGGTTCTGGGAGACAGAACACTGAAGCTTTCTTT.

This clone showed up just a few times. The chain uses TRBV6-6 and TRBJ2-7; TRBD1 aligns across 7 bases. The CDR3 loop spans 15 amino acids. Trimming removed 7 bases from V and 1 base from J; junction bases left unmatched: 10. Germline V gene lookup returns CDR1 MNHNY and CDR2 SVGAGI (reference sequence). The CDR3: CASTDSGTASYEQYF. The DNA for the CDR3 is TGTGCCAGCACCGATTCCGGGACAGCATCCTACGAGCAGTACTTC.

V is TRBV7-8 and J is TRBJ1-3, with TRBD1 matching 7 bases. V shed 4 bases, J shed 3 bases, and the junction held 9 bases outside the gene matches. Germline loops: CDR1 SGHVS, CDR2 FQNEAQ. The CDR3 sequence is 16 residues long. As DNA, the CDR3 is TGTGCCAGCAGCTCGAACCTTGGACAGGTTGGAAACACCATATATTTT. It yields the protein CASSSNLGQVGNTIYF.

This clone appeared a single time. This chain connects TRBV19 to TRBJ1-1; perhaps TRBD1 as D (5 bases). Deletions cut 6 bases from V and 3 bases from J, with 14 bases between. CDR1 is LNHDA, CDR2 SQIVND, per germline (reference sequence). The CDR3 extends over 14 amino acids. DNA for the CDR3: TGTGCCAGTAGCTTCAGGGACGCGGACACTGAAGCTTTCTTT. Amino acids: CASSFRDADTEAFF.

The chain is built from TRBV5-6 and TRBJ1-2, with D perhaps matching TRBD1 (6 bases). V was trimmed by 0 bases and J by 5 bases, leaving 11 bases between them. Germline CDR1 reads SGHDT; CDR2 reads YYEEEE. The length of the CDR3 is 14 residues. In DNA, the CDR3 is TGTGCCAGCAGCTTGGCCGGACAGCCTTATGGCTACACCTTC. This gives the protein CASSLAGQPYGYTF.

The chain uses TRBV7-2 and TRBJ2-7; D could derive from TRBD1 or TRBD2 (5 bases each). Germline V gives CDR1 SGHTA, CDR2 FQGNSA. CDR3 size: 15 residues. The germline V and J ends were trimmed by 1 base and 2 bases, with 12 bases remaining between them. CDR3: CASSLVRDAAYEQYF. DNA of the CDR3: TGTGCCAGCAGCTTAGTGAGGGACGCCGCCTACGAGCAGTACTTC.

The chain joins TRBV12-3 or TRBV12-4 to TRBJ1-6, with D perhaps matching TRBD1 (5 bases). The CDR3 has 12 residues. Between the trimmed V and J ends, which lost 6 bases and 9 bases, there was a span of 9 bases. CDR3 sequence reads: CASRARASPLHF. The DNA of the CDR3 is TGTGCCAGCAGGGCCAGGGCTTCACCCCTCCACTTT.

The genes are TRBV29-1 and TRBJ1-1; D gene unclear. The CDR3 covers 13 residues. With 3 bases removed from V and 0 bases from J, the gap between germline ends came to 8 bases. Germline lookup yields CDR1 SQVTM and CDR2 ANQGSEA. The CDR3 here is CSVEPGMNTEAFF. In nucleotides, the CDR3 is TGCAGCGTTGAGCCCGGGATGAACACTGAAGCTTTCTTT.

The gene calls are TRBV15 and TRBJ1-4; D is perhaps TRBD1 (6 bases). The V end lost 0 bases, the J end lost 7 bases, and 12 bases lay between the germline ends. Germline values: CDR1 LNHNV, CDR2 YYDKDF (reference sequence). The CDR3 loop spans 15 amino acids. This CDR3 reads CATSRDLGGFEKLFF. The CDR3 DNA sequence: TGTGCCACCAGCAGAGATTTAGGGGGTTTTGAAAAACTGTTTTTT.

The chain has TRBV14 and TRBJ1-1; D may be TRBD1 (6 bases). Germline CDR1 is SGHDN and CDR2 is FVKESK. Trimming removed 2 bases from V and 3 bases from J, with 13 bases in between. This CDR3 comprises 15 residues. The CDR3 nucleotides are TGTGCCAGCAGCCAATCTGCCAGGGGCCACACTGAAGCTTTCTTT. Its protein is CASSQSARGHTEAFF.

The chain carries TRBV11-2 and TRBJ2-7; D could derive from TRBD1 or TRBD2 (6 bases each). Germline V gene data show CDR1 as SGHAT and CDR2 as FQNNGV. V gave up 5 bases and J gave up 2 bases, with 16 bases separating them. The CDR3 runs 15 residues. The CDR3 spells CASSPPGARPYEQYF. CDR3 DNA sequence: TGTGCCAGCAGCCCGCCGGGGGCACGACCCTACGAGCAGTACTTC.

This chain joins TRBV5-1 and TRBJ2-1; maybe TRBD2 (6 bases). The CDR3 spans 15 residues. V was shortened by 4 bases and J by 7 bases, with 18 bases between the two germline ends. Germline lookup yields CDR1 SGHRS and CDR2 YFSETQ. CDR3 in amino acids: CASSPYRAGGNEQFF. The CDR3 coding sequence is TGCGCCAGCAGCCCTTATCGAGCGGGTGGGAATGAGCAGTTCTTC.

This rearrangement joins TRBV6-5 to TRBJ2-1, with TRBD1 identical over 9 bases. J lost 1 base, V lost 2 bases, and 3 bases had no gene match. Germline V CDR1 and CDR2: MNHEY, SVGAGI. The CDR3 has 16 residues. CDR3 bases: TGTGCCAGCAGTTACCGTGGACAGGGGTCCTACAATGAGCAGTTCTTC. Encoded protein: CASSYRGQGSYNEQFF.

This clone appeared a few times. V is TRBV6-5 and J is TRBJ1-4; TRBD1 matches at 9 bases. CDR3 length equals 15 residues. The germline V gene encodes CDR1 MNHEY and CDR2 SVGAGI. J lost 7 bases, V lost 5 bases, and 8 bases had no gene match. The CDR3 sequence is CASSSLQGAVEKLFF. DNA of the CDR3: TGTGCCAGCAGTAGCCTACAGGGGGCGGTTGAAAAACTGTTTTTT.

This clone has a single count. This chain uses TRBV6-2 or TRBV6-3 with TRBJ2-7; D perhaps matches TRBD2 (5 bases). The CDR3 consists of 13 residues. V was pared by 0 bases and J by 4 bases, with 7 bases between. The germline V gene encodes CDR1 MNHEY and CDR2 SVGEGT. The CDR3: CASSYSREYEQYF. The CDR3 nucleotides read TGTGCCAGCAGTTACTCGAGGGAGTACGAGCAGTACTTC.

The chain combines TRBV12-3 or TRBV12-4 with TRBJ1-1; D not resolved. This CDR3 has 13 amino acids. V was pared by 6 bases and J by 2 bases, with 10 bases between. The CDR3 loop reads CASSPNSNTEAFF. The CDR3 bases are TGTGCCAGCAGCCCAAACTCAAACACTGAAGCTTTCTTT.

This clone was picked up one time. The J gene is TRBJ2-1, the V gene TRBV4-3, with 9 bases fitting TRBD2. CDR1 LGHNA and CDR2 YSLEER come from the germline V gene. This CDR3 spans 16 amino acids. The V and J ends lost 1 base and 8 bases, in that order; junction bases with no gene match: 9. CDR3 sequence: CASSQALGGGAYEQFF. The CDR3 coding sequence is TGCGCCAGCAGCCAAGCTCTGGGCGGGGGGGCGTATGAGCAGTTCTTC.

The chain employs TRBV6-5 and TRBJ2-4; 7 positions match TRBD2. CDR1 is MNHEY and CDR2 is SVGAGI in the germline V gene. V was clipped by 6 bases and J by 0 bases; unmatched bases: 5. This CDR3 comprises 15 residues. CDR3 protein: CASRGTTLAKNIQYF. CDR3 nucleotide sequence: TGTGCCAGCAGGGGGACTACACTAGCCAAAAACATTCAGTACTTC.

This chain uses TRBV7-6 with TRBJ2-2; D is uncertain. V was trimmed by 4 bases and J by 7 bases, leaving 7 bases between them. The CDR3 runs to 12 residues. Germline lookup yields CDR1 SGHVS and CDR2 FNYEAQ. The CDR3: CASSSVIGELFF. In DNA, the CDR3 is TGTGCCAGCAGCTCCGTGATCGGGGAGCTGTTTTTT. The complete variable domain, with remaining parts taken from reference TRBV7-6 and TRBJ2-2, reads GAGVSQSPRYKVTKRGQDVALRCDPISGHVSLYWYRQALGQGPEFLTYFNYEAQQDKSGLPNDRFSAERPEGSISTLTIQRTEQRDSAMYRCASSSVIGELFFGEGSRLTVL.